This TCR beta chain came from a study of PD-1 blockade in classical Hodgkin lymphoma (TCRdb year 2020). Study-level background: Nivolumab dosing was 3 mg/kg intravenously every 2 weeks, continuing until either disease progression or unacceptable toxicity. The study used TCR beta sequencing and CyTOF to define a peripheral blood immune signature of response to PD-1 blockade in classical Hodgkin lymphoma.

The Qiagen DNeasy kit was used to extract genomic DNA from unsorted PBMCs and from the negatively selected CD4+ and CD8+ fractions. TCR beta CDR3 regions were amplified by immunoSEQ multiplex PCR using primers annealing to V and J segments. A synthetic immune receptor repertoire was used to minimize amplification bias, and remaining bias was computationally removed after sequencing. In the authors' own workflow: Custom Python scripts were used to quantify repertoire diversity as the Shannon entropy index. The unsorted, CD4+ and CD8+ repertoires were each analyzed separately, with the exception of combined analyses, where CD4+ and CD8+ sequences were merged in silico. A clone counted as expanded when the clone's frequency after treatment rose at least 2-fold relative to C1D1, and clones undetected at baseline were given a pseudocount of 0.5. Clones with 0 or 1 copy at C1D1 were defined as singleton clones, while clones with 2 or more copies were defined as non-singleton clones. Clones expanded in unsorted samples were assigned a CD4+, CD8+ or unknown annotation through matching of protein sequences in sorted samples from the same patient. Wilcoxon tests on paired samples were used to test changes in diversity from C1D1 to C4D1. The table was pulled from immuneACCESS by TCRdb, which kept in-frame rearrangements only. Such tables lose some clones; where checked, under half of the loss comes from unresolved V genes, and the rest has no known cause. That table furnishes V, J and clone size, whereas the DNA furnished D and trimming. In all, the sample holds about 59,000 clones, and about 92% of those were seen once. 7.5% to 10% of the sample goes to the ten largest clones.

Overall study results and their limits: Trial patients achieving complete response had baseline diversity similar to newly diagnosed patients, whereas partial responders and progressors had significantly lower diversity. Lower diversity was observed in patients in whom nivolumab was started less than 1 year after ASCT, and these patients were excluded from later analyses so that confounding by immune reconstitution would be avoided. Baseline TCR diversity was reported as lower in newly diagnosed patients than in healthy donors, and lower still in relapsed/refractory patients. A significant rise by C4D1 was seen in CD4+ but not CD8+ TCR diversity (p=0.0027 vs p=0.16), with the rise being most apparent in complete responders (p=0.02). The study was restricted to a single clinical trial cohort, and the causes of repertoire differences, possibly disease activity or prior therapy, were left undefined.

Read against the paper, the sample's time point label means: cycle 1 day 1 (C1D1), immediately before nivolumab initiation. All trial patients had relapsed after autologous stem cell transplantation, with cohorts A, B and C differing in prior brentuximab vedotin exposure. The trial cohort included around 56 patients with relapsed/refractory classical Hodgkin lymphoma, and each patient had a best overall response of complete response, partial response or progressive disease. Single-agent nivolumab was administered to trial patients in the multi-cohort phase II CheckMate 205 trial. An independent review committee assessed best overall response by applying the 2007 International Working Group response criteria. Trial PBMCs were collected immediately before nivolumab initiation (C1D1) and during therapy at cycle 2 day 1 and cycle 4 day 1. After peripheral blood was drawn into 8 mL Vacutainer Cell Preparation Tubes, PBMCs were isolated by centrifugation and then cryopreserved.

CDR1 MGHRA and CDR2 YSYEKL are derived from the germline V gene. V lost 2 bases and J lost 7 bases; the stretch between them is 11 bases long. Reading from cysteine to phenylalanine, the CDR3 counts 13 amino acids. Here the CDR3 DNA is all that survives: 39 bases in frame from base 1. This clone showed up just once. Its specific antigen is unknown. Nothing much larger sits one base from this clone, and base qualities are not available. The V gene is TRBV4-1 and the J gene is TRBJ1-2; matching of 6 bases hints at TRBD1 as the D gene. The receptor was derived from a human donor with classical Hodgkin lymphoma. Here the sequenced sample was peripheral blood mononuclear cells (PBMCs), taken at baseline. The nucleotides are TGCGCCAGCAGCCAACGGGGGCTAAGTGGCTACACCTTC. Its product reads: CASSQRGLSGYTF.